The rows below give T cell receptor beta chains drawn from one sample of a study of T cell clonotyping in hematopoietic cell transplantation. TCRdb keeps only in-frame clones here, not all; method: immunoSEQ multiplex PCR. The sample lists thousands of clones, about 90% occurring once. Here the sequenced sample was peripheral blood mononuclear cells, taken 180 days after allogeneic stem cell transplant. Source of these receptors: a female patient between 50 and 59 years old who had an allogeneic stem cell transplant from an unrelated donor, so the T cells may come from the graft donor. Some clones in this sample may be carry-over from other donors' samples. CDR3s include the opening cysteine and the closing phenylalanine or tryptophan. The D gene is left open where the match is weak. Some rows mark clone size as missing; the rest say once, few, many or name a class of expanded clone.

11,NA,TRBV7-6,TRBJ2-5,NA,TGTGCCAGCAGCTTTTCAGAGACCCAGTACTTC,CASSFSETQYF
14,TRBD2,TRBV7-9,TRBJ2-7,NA,TGTGCCAGCAGCTTAGGGGCGGGGGGCTACGAGCAGTACTTC,CASSLGAGGYEQYF
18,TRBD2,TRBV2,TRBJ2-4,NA,TGTGCCAGCAGTGACCCAGCGGGGGAGACACTAGCCAAAAACATTCAGTACTTC,CASSDPAGETLAKNIQYF
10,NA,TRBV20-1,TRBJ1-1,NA,TGCAGTGCCCGCAACACTGAAGCTTTCTTT,CSARNTEAFF
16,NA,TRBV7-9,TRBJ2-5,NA,TGTGCCAGCAGCTTAGGAGGGCGGGGAACCCAAGAGACCCAGTACTTC,CASSLGGRGTQETQYF
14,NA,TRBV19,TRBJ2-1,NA,TGTGCCAGCAACCAGGGGAGCTCCTACAATGAGCAGTTCTTC,CASNQGSSYNEQFF
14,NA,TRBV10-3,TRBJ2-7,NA,TGTGCCATCAGTGAGGGCAGGGGGGGCTACGAGCAGTACTTC,CAISEGRGGYEQYF
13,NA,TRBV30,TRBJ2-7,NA,TGTGCCTGGAGCTGGCTGGGGCCTGGGGAGCAGTACTTC,CAWSWLGPGEQYF
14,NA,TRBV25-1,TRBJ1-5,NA,TGTGCCAGCCCCCCAGCAACGGCAAATCAGCCCCAGCATTTT,CASPPATANQPQHF
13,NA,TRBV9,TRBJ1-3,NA,TGTGCCAGCAGCGTAGCCCCCGGAAACACCATATATTTT,CASSVAPGNTIYF
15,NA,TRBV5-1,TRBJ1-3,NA,TGCGCCAGCAGCTTGACCGGCAGCTCTGGAAACACCATATATTTT,CASSLTGSSGNTIYF
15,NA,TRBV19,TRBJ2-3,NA,TGTGCCAGTAGTATTTCGGGGACTAGCACAGATACGCAGTATTTT,CASSISGTSTDTQYF
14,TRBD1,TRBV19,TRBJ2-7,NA,TGTGCCAGTGCTCTAGACAGGGTTGGAGGCGAGCAGTACTTC,CASALDRVGGEQYF
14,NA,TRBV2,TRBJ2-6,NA,TGTGCCAGCAGGCGGACCTCTGGGGCCAACGTCCTGACTTTC,CASRRTSGANVLTF
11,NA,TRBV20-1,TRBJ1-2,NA,TGCAGTGCTACTGAGGAGTCCTCCTACACCTTC,CSATEESSYTF
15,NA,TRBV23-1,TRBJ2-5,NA,TGCGCCAGCAGTCAATCGAGAGCAAGCCAAGAGACCCAGTACTTC,CASSQSRASQETQYF
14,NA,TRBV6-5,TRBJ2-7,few,TGTGCCAGCAGTCGCCCGGGTTTAACCTACGAGCAGTACTTC,CASSRPGLTYEQYF